These 11 T cell receptor beta chains came from one sample sequenced in a study of T cells after yellow fever vaccination. MiXCR was run by TCRdb on the 5' RACE reads, yielding one entry per CDR3 protein. The table lists hundreds of thousands of distinct CDR3 sequences, less than 25% of them singletons. The sample was PBMCs, taken roughly 20 days after the first yellow fever vaccination. The receptors were sampled from a man aged 18 to 35 who received the YFV17D yellow fever vaccine.

At least ten counts were recorded for this clonotype. The V gene is TRBV5-6, the J gene TRBJ2-1, with TRBD2 matching over 7 bases. CDR1 is SGHDT and CDR2 is YYEEEE in the germline V gene. After removal of 4 bases from V and 13 bases from J, the junction contained 8 bases not matched to a gene. The CDR3 length is 12 residues. CDR3 amino acids: CASSLNRDYQFF. CDR3 nucleotide sequence: TGTGCCAGCAGCCTCAACCGGGACTACCAGTTCTTC.

This clonotype was counted between two and nine times. V and J are TRBV6-2 or TRBV6-3 and TRBJ2-7; 8 bases are a match to TRBD1. CDR3 length: 17 residues. The V segment lost 2 bases and the J segment 2 bases; nucleotides outside the gene matches: 11. Germline values: CDR1 MNHEY, CDR2 SVGEGT. In DNA, the CDR3 is TGTGCCAGCAGTTACCCGACGACAGGGGTAGCAACCTACGAGCAGTACTTC. Its translation is CASSYPTTGVATYEQYF.

V and J are TRBV4-1 and TRBJ2-1, with 8 bases matching TRBD2. Losses at the gene ends were 4 bases for V and 0 bases for J; bases not matched to a gene: 17. The CDR3 has 20 amino acids. From germline, CDR1 is MGHRA and CDR2 YSYEKL. The CDR3 spells CASSPGGGLSPPSSYNEQFF. The DNA of the CDR3 is TGCGCCAGCAGCCCGGGGGGGGGGTTAAGTCCTCCCAGCTCCTACAATGAGCAGTTCTTC.

This clonotype was found a few times. The chain is built from TRBV6-2 or TRBV6-3 and TRBJ2-3; maybe TRBD1 (6 bases). V lost 0 bases to trimming and J lost 6 bases, with 10 bases between them. CDR1 is MNHEY, CDR2 SVGEGT, per germline. The CDR3 runs to 14 residues. The CDR3 here is CASSYSPGGDTQYF. The CDR3, as DNA: TGTGCCAGCAGTTACTCCCCTGGGGGCGATACGCAGTATTTT.

V and J are TRBV21-1 and TRBJ2-5. TRBV21-1 is a pseudogene. The CDR3 totals 16 residues. The CDR3 nucleotides are TGTGCCAGCAGCAATAGTGAGGTTACGTACCAAGAGACCCAGTACTTC. Protein product: CASSNSEVTYQETQYF.

This clonotype was counted only a few times. The V gene is TRBV5-1, the J gene TRBJ2-3; TRBD1 is a possible D gene (6 bases). V dropped 2 bases and J dropped 0 bases, with 10 bases sitting between them. The germline gives CDR1 SGHRS, CDR2 YFSETQ. The CDR3 sequence is 15 residues long. CDR3 sequence: CASSFTGRSTDTQYF. In nucleotides, the CDR3 is TGCGCCAGCAGCTTTACAGGGCGCAGCACAGATACGCAGTATTTT.

The genes are TRBV20-1 and TRBJ2-7; possibly TRBD1 for D (6 bases). From germline, CDR1 is DFQATT and CDR2 SNEGSKA (reference sequence). The CDR3 totals 12 residues. Between the trimmed V and J ends, which lost 2 bases and 3 bases, there was a span of 8 bases. The CDR3 bases are TGCAGTGCTAGACACAGGGACTACGAGCAGTACTTC. This translates into CSARHRDYEQYF.

This chain uses TRBV6-1 with TRBJ2-1, with a weak D call TRBD1 (6 bases). The CDR3 sequence is 13 residues long. The V and J ends lost 8 bases and 2 bases respectively, with 10 bases between them. Germline-derived CDR1 and CDR2 are MNHNS and SASEGT. The CDR3 region is CASGGDTYNEQFF. The CDR3 nucleotides read TGTGCCAGCGGGGGCGACACCTACAATGAGCAGTTCTTC.

In its sample, this clonotype was seen a few times. The chain carries TRBV27 and TRBJ2-1; D gene ambiguous. Trimming shortened V by 6 bases and J by 12 bases, and 18 bases separated the two germline ends. The CDR3 has 13 residues. CDR1 and CDR2 from the germline V gene are MNHEY and SMNVEV (reference sequence). CDR3 loop: CASSPWAGPGQFF. CDR3 sequence (DNA): TGTGCCAGCAGCCCATGGGCCGGGCCTGGGCAGTTCTTC.

The chain carries TRBV6-1 and TRBJ2-7; weak D call: TRBD1 (6 bases). Germline V gives CDR1 MNHNS, CDR2 SASEGT. Trimming left V 8 bases short and J 4 bases short, with 18 bases between. This CDR3 contains 14 residues. CDR3 in amino acids: CASSFLTGPYEQYF. The CDR3, as DNA: TGTGCCAGCTCTTTTTTGACAGGCCCATACGAGCAGTACTTC.

In its sample, this clonotype was seen a few times. The chain employs TRBV11-3 and TRBJ2-5; D is uncertain. The germline V gene has CDR1 SGHNT and CDR2 YENEEA. Trimming removed 2 bases from V and 8 bases from J, with 15 bases in between. The CDR3 is made up of 14 amino acids. CDR3 region: CASSLRVSSRTQYF. The CDR3 bases are TGTGCCAGCAGCTTACGGGTGTCCTCCCGTACCCAGTACTTC.